Listed here are 32 T cell receptor beta chains from one sample, sequenced in a study of lymphopenia after photon versus proton radiotherapy. Clones were read by immunoSEQ multiplex PCR, and TCRdb kept only the in-frame ones, dropping some. The sample records around 64,000 clones, less than 95% being singletons. The source material was peripheral blood, sampled from a patient treated with photon-based radiotherapy. These receptors originate from a woman aged 40 to 55 with cholangiocarcinoma.

J is TRBJ1-1 and V is TRBV5-4; D is undetermined. Trimming took 4 bases from V and 3 from J, leaving 16 bases between them. The CDR3 spans 15 residues. Germline V lookup: CDR1 SGHNT, CDR2 YYREEE (reference sequence). This CDR3 is CASSTDGRGDTEAFF. The CDR3 DNA follows: TGTGCCAGCAGCACGGACGGCCGTGGAGACACTGAAGCTTTCTTT.

In DNA, the CDR3 is TGTGCCTTTCGGACAGGGTACGAGCAGTACTTC. Protein: CAFRTGYEQYF. V and J are TRBV30 and TRBJ2-7; 8 bases are shared with TRBD1. The V and J ends lost 7 bases and 4 bases, in that order; junction bases with no gene match: 3. The CDR3 is 11 amino acids. Germline V gene data show CDR1 as GTSNPN and CDR2 as SVGIG (reference sequence).

The rearrangement links TRBV7-9 to TRBJ2-7; possibly TRBD1 or TRBD2 for D (5 bases each). The V end was cut by 5 bases, the J end by 4 bases, with 18 bases between. CDR3 size: 15 residues. Germline CDR1 SEHNR, CDR2 FQNEAQ (reference sequence). This CDR3 is CASSQIGGGRYEQYF. The CDR3 nucleotides read TGTGCCAGCAGCCAAATTGGGGGTGGGAGATACGAGCAGTACTTC.

The chain is built from TRBV29-1 and TRBJ1-5; D unresolved. From germline, CDR1 is SQVTM and CDR2 ANQGSEA. This CDR3 spans 13 amino acids. The V end lost 8 bases, the J end lost 5 bases, and 16 bases lay between the germline ends. CDR3 coding DNA: TGCAGCATCCGCTCGGCTACCGATCAGCCCCAGCATTTT. Amino acids: CSIRSATDQPQHF.

This rearrangement joins TRBV27 to TRBJ1-5, with D possibly matching TRBD1 (6 bases). V was trimmed by 4 bases and J by 5 bases, leaving 15 bases between them. The CDR3 sequence is 15 residues long. CDR1 is MNHEY and CDR2 is SMNVEV in the germline V gene (reference sequence). The CDR3 nucleotides read TGTGCCAGCAGTTCAACCCAGGGGTTTTATCAGCCCCAGCATTTT. This gives the protein CASSSTQGFYQPQHF.

This chain connects TRBV9 to TRBJ1-4; 7 bases are a match to TRBD1. Trimming removed 3 bases from V and 0 bases from J; junction bases left unmatched: 17. In germline, CDR1 is SGDLS, CDR2 YYNGEE. The length of the CDR3 is 20 residues. CDR3 DNA: TGTGCCAGCAGCGCCTCTACTATATCCAGGGGGGAAGCAACTAATGAAAAACTGTTTTTT. Residues: CASSASTISRGEATNEKLFF. Using reference TRBV9 and TRBJ1-4 for the parts outside the CDR3, the full variable domain is DSGVTQTPKHLITATGQRVTLRCSPRSGDLSVYWYQQSLDQGLQFLIQYYNGEERAKGNILERFSAQQFPDLHSELNLSSLELGDSALYFCASSASTISRGEATNEKLFFGSGTQLSVL.

The rearrangement links TRBV25-1 to TRBJ2-1; 10 nucleotides agree with TRBD2. The V segment lost 3 bases and the J segment 7 bases; nucleotides outside the gene matches: 15. This CDR3 has 18 amino acids. Germline lookup yields CDR1 MGHDK and CDR2 SYGVNS. For the CDR3, the DNA is TGTGCCAGCAGTGACCTCGGACTAGCGGAAGCCTCGGGTAATGAGCAGTTCTTC. Translated, it gives CASSDLGLAEASGNEQFF.

The chain couples TRBV6-5 to TRBJ1-1, with TRBD1 matching 7 bases. Germline CDR1 MNHEY, CDR2 SVGAGI. Germline trimming cut 2 bases from V and 0 bases from J; bases unmatched to any gene: 3. The length of the CDR3 is 15 residues. The CDR3 region is CASSYTDRVNTEAFF. CDR3 in DNA: TGTGCCAGCAGTTACACCGACAGGGTGAACACTGAAGCTTTCTTT.

The CDR3 region has the DNA TGTGCCAGCAGTGAAGCGTGGACAGGGGTCGAGACCCAGTACTTC. Protein sequence: CASSEAWTGVETQYF. This chain joins TRBV2 and TRBJ2-5; the match to TRBD1 covers 9 bases. Trimming took 0 bases from V and 5 from J; bases not matched to a gene: 4. CDR3 length equals 15 residues. In germline, CDR1 is SNHLY, CDR2 FYNNEI. Together with reference TRBV2 and TRBJ2-5, the CDR3 gives the full variable domain: EPEVTQTPSHQVTQMGQEVILRCVPISNHLYFYWYRQILGQKVEFLVSFYNNEISEKSEIFDDQFSVERPDGSNFTLKIRSTKLEDSAMYFCASSEAWTGVETQYFGPGTRLLVL.

The chain employs TRBV27 and TRBJ2-1; D remains ambiguous. CDR1 is MNHEY and CDR2 is SMNVEV in the germline V gene (reference sequence). V lost 5 bases and J 8 bases, leaving 13 bases between the germline ends. There are 13 residues in the CDR3. The CDR3 here is CASSLTPGDEQFF. The CDR3, as DNA: TGTGCCAGCAGTCTCACTCCGGGCGATGAGCAGTTCTTC.

The CDR3 loop reads CASWDRWGTDTQYF. CDR3 DNA: TGTGCCAGTTGGGACAGATGGGGCACAGATACGCAGTATTTT. V gene TRBV6-1 combines with J gene TRBJ2-3; 7 bases agree with TRBD1. J lost 1 base, V lost 9 bases, and 7 bases had no gene match. Germline V gives CDR1 MNHNS, CDR2 SASEGT. The CDR3 has 14 amino acids.

This chain joins TRBV6-5 and TRBJ2-5; TRBD2 is a possible D gene (7 bases). V lost 4 bases, J lost 5 bases, and 11 bases lay in between. The CDR3 runs to 13 residues. Germline CDR1 MNHEY, CDR2 SVGAGI. The CDR3, as DNA: TGTGCCAGCAGTTTACAGGGAGGGGAGACCCAGTACTTC. Its translation: CASSLQGGETQYF.

The chain employs TRBV28 and TRBJ1-2; no firm D call. The CDR3 length is 13 residues. V was cut by 5 bases and J by 5 bases, with 12 bases left in between. Germline V lookup: CDR1 MDHEN, CDR2 SYDVKM. CDR3 sequence reads: CASSSRGPYGYTF. CDR3 DNA sequence: TGTGCCAGCAGTAGCCGGGGTCCTTATGGCTACACCTTC.

The count of this clone is one. The chain employs TRBV5-6 and TRBJ1-1; no firm D call. The CDR3 totals 14 residues. Between the trimmed V and J ends, which lost 2 bases and 8 bases, there was a span of 16 bases. CDR1 and CDR2 from the germline V gene are SGHDT and YYEEEE. CDR3 bases: TGTGCCAGCAGCTTACGGATGGGGTACGGAGAAGCTTTCTTT. Amino acids: CASSLRMGYGEAFF.

The chain couples TRBV28 to TRBJ1-5, with D tentatively TRBD1 (6 bases). Trimming shortened V by 5 bases and J by 0 bases, and 23 bases separated the two germline ends. From germline, CDR1 is MDHEN and CDR2 SYDVKM. CDR3 length: 19 amino acids. The CDR3 sequence is CASSRNAADRSYSNQPQHF. Written as DNA, the CDR3 is TGTGCCAGCAGTAGGAACGCGGCGGACAGATCATATAGCAATCAGCCCCAGCATTTT.

This clone turned up a few times. The rearrangement links TRBV27 to TRBJ2-7; 8 bases are shared with TRBD1. CDR3 size: 14 residues. V shed 3 bases and J 7 bases; nucleotides not matched to a gene: 8. Germline V gives CDR1 MNHEY, CDR2 SMNVEV (reference sequence). CDR3 amino acids: CASSLMQGAGEQYF. The CDR3 bases are TGTGCCAGCAGTTTGATGCAGGGGGCTGGGGAGCAGTACTTC.

The gene calls are TRBV5-1 and TRBJ2-1, with D perhaps given as TRBD1 or TRBD2 (6 bases each). Germline V gives CDR1 SGHRS, CDR2 YFSETQ. Trimming cost V 7 bases and J 7 bases, with 21 bases left between them. This CDR3 contains 15 residues. The DNA of the CDR3 is TGCGCCAGCCGCGAAGGGGGGCTAGGAGGGAATGAGCAGTTCTTC. It specifies CASREGGLGGNEQFF.

The V gene is TRBV27, the J gene TRBJ2-1, with 12 bases aligning to TRBD1. The CDR3 consists of 15 residues. The trim removed 3 bases at V and 8 bases at J, leaving 5 bases unmatched. Germline CDR1 is MNHEY and CDR2 is SMNVEV (reference sequence). CDR3 loop: CASSLGQGAWDEQFF. The CDR3 region has the DNA TGTGCCAGCAGTTTGGGACAGGGGGCATGGGATGAGCAGTTCTTC.

The V and J genes are TRBV4-1 and TRBJ2-1; D is unresolved. The CDR3 is made up of 12 amino acids. V was shortened by 1 base and J by 9 bases, with 7 bases between the two germline ends. Germline CDR1 MGHRA, CDR2 YSYEKL. DNA for the CDR3: TGCGCCAGCAGCCAAGGGCCTAGTGAGCAGTTCTTC. Protein product: CASSQGPSEQFF.

The CDR3 sequence: CASSPLSGQGHNEQFF. In nucleotides, the CDR3 is TGTGCCAGCAGTCCACTATCGGGACAGGGTCACAATGAGCAGTTCTTC. The V gene is TRBV28, the J gene TRBJ2-1; 9 bases agree with TRBD1. The V gene end was trimmed by 5 bases and the J gene end by 5 bases; junction bases not matched to a gene: 10. CDR3 length: 16 amino acids. In germline, CDR1 is MDHEN, CDR2 SYDVKM.

The chain links TRBV21-1 to TRBJ1-1; TRBD1, the table's D call, was not compared with the DNA. TRBV21-1 is recorded as a pseudogene. There are 15 residues in the CDR3. This chain's CDR3 is CASSKGTGRDTEAFF. The CDR3 DNA reads as TGTGCCAGCAGCAAGGGGACAGGGAGGGACACTGAAGCTTTCTTT.

The chain carries TRBV9 and TRBJ1-1, with 7 nucleotides matching TRBD1. The J segment lost 0 bases and the V segment lost 4 bases, leaving 3 bases of the junction unmatched. The CDR3 spans 14 residues. Germline V gene lookup returns CDR1 SGDLS and CDR2 YYNGEE. The CDR3 loop reads CASSPQGVNTEAFF. CDR3 coding DNA: TGTGCCAGCAGCCCCCAGGGGGTGAACACTGAAGCTTTCTTT.

J is TRBJ1-1 and V is TRBV18; D gene ambiguous. The CDR3 sequence is 15 residues long. The germline CDR1 and CDR2 sequences are KGHSH and LQKENI. The V end was cut by 0 bases, the J end by 5 bases, with 13 bases between. The CDR3 nucleotides are TGTGCCAGCTCACCACCCTCAGTTTTAAGGACTGAAGCTTTCTTT. Translating it yields CASSPPSVLRTEAFF.

The chain employs TRBV9 and TRBJ2-5; tentatively, D is TRBD1 or TRBD2 (5 bases each). Germline values: CDR1 SGDLS, CDR2 YYNGEE. V was trimmed by 0 bases and J by 5 bases, leaving 11 bases between them. The CDR3 spans 14 residues. Here the CDR3 reads CASSVGGSGETQYF. CDR3 coding DNA: TGTGCCAGCAGCGTAGGGGGGAGTGGGGAGACCCAGTACTTC.

This rearrangement joins TRBV23-1 to TRBJ1-4; 7 nucleotides match TRBD1. TRBV23-1 is an ORF for which the function is uncertain. The CDR3 runs to 14 residues. J was trimmed by 7 bases and V by 4 bases; bases with no gene match: 6. The chain's CDR3 is CASSRPGQSEKLFF. CDR3 DNA: TGCGCCAGCAGTCGGCCGGGACAGAGTGAAAAACTGTTTTTT.

This clone has a single count. This chain uses TRBV6-4 with TRBJ1-5; maybe TRBD1 (5 bases). Between the trimmed V and J ends, which lost 3 bases and 0 bases, there was a span of 18 bases. The CDR3 runs 18 residues. Germline lookup yields CDR1 MRHNA and CDR2 SNTAGT. CDR3 region: CASSEGLSLGDSNQPQHF. The CDR3 nucleotides are TGTGCCAGCAGTGAAGGTCTATCGTTGGGGGATAGCAATCAGCCCCAGCATTTT.

V and J are TRBV23-1 and TRBJ2-3, with unresolved D. TRBV23-1 is an ORF, and what it does is uncertain. This CDR3 comprises 15 residues. V was shortened by 0 bases and J by 5 bases, with 12 bases between the two germline ends. CDR3 sequence: CASSQSSRVLDTQYF. The CDR3 DNA sequence: TGCGCCAGCAGTCAATCGAGTAGGGTACTAGATACGCAGTATTTT.

This chain connects TRBV18 to TRBJ2-7, with D uncertain. In germline, CDR1 is KGHSH, CDR2 LQKENI. The CDR3 is made up of 13 amino acids. Trimming took off 0 bases at V and 1 base at J, with 4 bases between the two ends. CDR3 sequence: CASSPPGSYEQYF. The CDR3 coding sequence is TGTGCCAGCTCACCACCGGGGTCCTACGAGCAGTACTTC.

V and J are TRBV27 and TRBJ2-1; 10 bases fit TRBD2. Losses at the gene ends were 3 bases for V and 0 bases for J; bases not matched to a gene: 17. Germline V gives CDR1 MNHEY, CDR2 SMNVEV (reference sequence). This CDR3 is built from 21 residues. The CDR3 DNA reads as TGTGCCAGCAGTTTCCGACCACTAGCGGGGTTAGAATTGGGCTCCTACAATGAGCAGTTCTTC. Residues: CASSFRPLAGLELGSYNEQFF.

V is TRBV28 and J is TRBJ2-7; D gene unclear. The V gene lost 6 bases and the J gene lost 6 bases, with 12 bases spanning the gap. This CDR3 region has 12 residues. The V gene's germline CDR1 is MDHEN and CDR2 SYDVKM. The CDR3, as DNA: TGTGCCAGCAGGGGCCGGGTTGTCGAGCAGTACTTC. Translated: CASRGRVVEQYF.

The genes are TRBV6-6 and TRBJ2-2; D might be TRBD2 (6 bases). The ends were cut back, 7 bases at V and 0 bases at J, with 12 bases in the middle. Germline-derived CDR1 and CDR2 are MNHNY and SVGAGI (reference sequence). The CDR3 extends over 15 amino acids. CDR3 loop: CASNTGTPNTGELFF. The DNA of the CDR3 is TGTGCCAGCAACACCGGGACTCCGAACACCGGGGAGCTGTTTTTT.

Only a few counts were recorded for this clone. The chain employs TRBV6-5 and TRBJ1-6, with D hard to call. This CDR3 has 13 amino acids. V gave up 0 bases and J gave up 7 bases, with 4 bases separating them. Germline lookup yields CDR1 MNHEY and CDR2 SVGAGI. CDR3 amino acids: CASSYSSNSPLHF. In DNA, the CDR3 is TGTGCCAGCAGTTACTCTTCAAATTCACCCCTCCACTTT.